This is a list of T cell receptor beta chains from one sample in a study of cytomegalovirus exposure and HLA in healthy donors. Only in-frame clones appear in the TCRdb table, and some are missing; sequencing was by immunoSEQ multiplex PCR. This table has 150,000 to 200,000 clones, 80% to 85% appearing once. The sequenced material came from PBMCs. The receptors were gathered from a woman aged 40 to 50 in good health and CMV-seronegative. Both conserved end residues are part of each CDR3. A D gene is named only where the DNA matches it firmly. Only part of the rows carry a size: once, few, many, or a class if the clone is expanded.

size	J	V	D	CDR3	DNA
NA	TRBJ2-1	TRBV5-8	NA	CASIANPSSYNEQFF	TGTGCCAGCATTGCCAACCCGAGCTCCTACAATGAGCAGTTCTTC
NA	TRBJ2-1	TRBV9	NA	CASSAQRERGYNEQFF	TGTGCCAGCAGCGCCCAACGGGAGAGGGGCTACAATGAGCAGTTCTTC
NA	TRBJ1-2	TRBV19	NA	CASSTTAGGGYTF	TGTGCCAGTAGTACGACGGCGGGGGGGGGCTACACCTTC
NA	TRBJ1-2	TRBV27	NA	CASSLLMGAGYGYTF	TGTGCCAGCAGCCTGTTAATGGGAGCCGGCTATGGCTACACCTTC
NA	TRBJ2-7	TRBV18	TRBD2	CASSPVAGDGATEQYF	TGTGCCAGCTCACCAGTTGCGGGAGACGGGGCAACCGAGCAGTACTTC
NA	TRBJ2-2	TRBV15	TRBD2	CATSRDGLAGQTGELFF	TGTGCCACCAGCAGAGATGGGCTAGCGGGTCAAACCGGGGAGCTGTTTTTT
NA	TRBJ1-2	TRBV7-2	TRBD1	CASSLWGTDRNYGYTF	TGTGCCAGCAGCTTATGGGGGACAGATCGTAACTATGGCTACACCTTC
NA	TRBJ2-3	TRBV19	NA	CASSTLRTREADTQYF	TGTGCCAGTAGTACCCTTCGAACGAGGGAAGCAGATACGCAGTATTTT
NA	TRBJ1-2	TRBV6-5	NA	CASSPGGVDYGYTF	TGTGCCAGCAGCCCCGGGGGGGTAGACTATGGCTACACCTTC
NA	TRBJ2-1	TRBV5-1	NA	CASRGRGTGADNEQFF	TGCGCCAGCAGGGGAAGGGGAACGGGAGCAGACAATGAGCAGTTCTTC
NA	TRBJ1-5	TRBV19	NA	CASSIAPGAGNQPQHF	TGTGCCAGTAGTATAGCCCCAGGGGCGGGCAATCAGCCCCAGCATTTT
NA	TRBJ2-5	TRBV11-3	NA	CASSVSRSQETQYF	TGTGCCAGCAGCGTTAGCCGTTCCCAGGAGACCCAGTACTTC
once	TRBJ2-7	TRBV10-3	NA	CAIRKTGTAYEQYF	TGTGCCATCAGGAAAACCGGGACTGCCTACGAGCAGTACTTC
NA	TRBJ2-7	TRBV2	TRBD2	CASMSGIRSGNVGEQYF	TGTGCCAGCATGTCCGGAATAAGAAGCGGGAATGTCGGCGAGCAGTACTTC
NA	TRBJ2-1	TRBV5-1	TRBD1	CASSGGGTVSGEQFF	TGCGCCAGCAGCGGGGGTGGGACAGTTTCGGGTGAGCAGTTCTTC
NA	TRBJ2-5	TRBV6-1	NA	CASSESWGSEETQYF	TGTGCCAGCAGTGAAAGTTGGGGCAGTGAAGAGACCCAGTACTTC
NA	TRBJ1-5	TRBV2	TRBD1	CASSVGTGGQPQHF	TGTGCCAGCAGCGTAGGGACAGGGGGTCAGCCCCAGCATTTT
NA	TRBJ1-1	TRBV6-6	NA	CASSDHRASTEAFF	TGTGCCAGCAGTGACCACAGGGCCAGCACTGAAGCTTTCTTT
NA	TRBJ2-7	TRBV6-5	NA	CASSVQGGIYEQYF	TGTGCCAGCAGTGTACAGGGGGGGATCTACGAGCAGTACTTC
NA	TRBJ2-1	TRBV27	TRBD1	CASRQGATETYNEQFF	TGTGCCAGCAGGCAGGGGGCGACGGAGACTTACAATGAGCAGTTCTTC
NA	TRBJ2-3	TRBV5-4	TRBD2	CASSSKRLLAGGLTDTQYF	TGTGCCAGCAGCTCGAAACGGCTACTAGCGGGAGGGCTCACAGATACGCAGTATTTT
NA	TRBJ1-2	TRBV19	NA	CASSIDLEESNYGYTF	TGTGCCAGTAGTATAGATCTTGAGGAATCTAACTATGGCTACACCTTC
NA	TRBJ1-5	TRBV10-3	NA	CAISDSQSDGRAQHF	TGTGCCATCAGTGACTCCCAATCCGACGGCAGGGCCCAGCATTTT
NA	TRBJ2-7	TRBV7-8	NA	CASSTNRETSYEQYF	TGTGCCAGTTCGACTAACAGGGAAACTTCCTACGAGCAGTACTTC
NA	TRBJ2-1	TRBV7-9	TRBD2	CASSLHRGGGRDLNEQFF	TGTGCCAGCAGCCTACATAGGGGCGGCGGGAGGGACCTCAACGAGCAGTTCTTC
few	TRBJ2-1	TRBV19	TRBD2	CASSIPSGGLLQYEQFF	TGTGCCAGTAGTATCCCCTCCGGGGGGTTGCTACAATATGAGCAGTTCTTC
NA	TRBJ1-1	TRBV21-1	NA	CASSKKTGGAFF	TGTGCCAGCAGCAAAAAGACAGGGGGGGCTTTCTTT
NA	TRBJ1-1	TRBV7-7	NA	CASSLGESTEAFF	TGTGCTAGCAGCTTAGGGGAGAGCACTGAAGCTTTCTTT
NA	TRBJ1-2	TRBV9	TRBD1	CASRPITGGGGYTF	TGTGCCAGCAGACCTATTACAGGGGGAGGGGGCTACACCTTC
NA	TRBJ1-2	TRBV11-1	NA	CASSLQGFGYTF	TGTGCCAGCAGCTTACAGGGATTTGGCTACACCTTC
NA	TRBJ2-3	TRBV7-2	NA	CASSLAGGTDTQYF	TGTGCCAGCAGCTTAGCAGGCGGGACGGATACGCAGTATTTT
NA	TRBJ1-2	TRBV19	NA	CASSSSTVPEGYTF	TGTGCCAGTAGTTCCTCTACGGTGCCGGAGGGCTACACCTTC
NA	TRBJ1-1	TRBV19	NA	CASSIQGTEAFF	TGTGCCAGTAGTATCCAGGGTACTGAAGCTTTCTTT
NA	TRBJ2-7	TRBV6-5	TRBD1	CASSLGQKYEQYF	TGTGCCAGCAGTTTGGGACAGAAATACGAGCAGTACTTC
NA	TRBJ2-3	TRBV30	TRBD2	CAWRLAVITDTQYF	TGTGCCTGGAGGCTAGCGGTGATCACAGATACGCAGTATTTT
NA	TRBJ1-2	TRBV29-1	TRBD1	CSVEFRGKFGDGYTF	TGCAGCGTTGAGTTCAGGGGGAAATTTGGAGATGGCTACACCTTC
NA	TRBJ1-2	TRBV28	NA	CASSVSGQANYGYTF	TGTGCCAGCAGCGTTTCAGGGCAGGCTAACTATGGCTACACCTTC
NA	TRBJ1-2	TRBV7-2	TRBD1	CASSLAGQLYGYTF	TGTGCCAGCAGCTTAGCGGGACAGCTCTATGGCTACACCTTC
few	TRBJ1-5	TRBV15	TRBD1	CATSPRQGLGNQPQHF	TGTGCCACCAGCCCTCGACAGGGTTTAGGCAATCAGCCCCAGCATTTT
NA	TRBJ1-5	TRBV21-1	NA	CASSTDRGLSNQPQHF	TGTGCCAGCAGCACGGACAGGGGGCTTAGCAATCAGCCCCAGCATTTT
NA	TRBJ2-7	TRBV7-8	NA	CASSFISYEQYF	TGTGCCAGCAGCTTTATCTCCTACGAGCAGTACTTC
NA	TRBJ2-3	TRBV4-3	TRBD2	CASSAIAGGTDTQYF	TGCGCCAGCAGCGCTATAGCGGGAGGCACAGATACGCAGTATTTT
NA	TRBJ2-3	TRBV11-2	TRBD2	CASSLALRGREGDTDTQYF	TGTGCCAGCAGCTTAGCCCTCCGAGGCAGGGAGGGCGACACAGATACGCAGTATTTT
NA	TRBJ1-3	TRBV15	NA	CATSRDRGRHSGNTIYF	TGTGCCACCAGCAGAGATCGAGGTCGGCACTCTGGAAACACCATATATTTT
NA	TRBJ2-1	TRBV30	TRBD2	CAWTGTSAHGEQFF	TGTGCCTGGACCGGGACTAGCGCCCACGGGGAGCAGTTCTTC
once	TRBJ1-2	TRBV11-3	NA	CASSLGDGYTF	TGTGCCAGCAGCTTAGGCGATGGCTACACCTTC
few	TRBJ1-2	TRBV6-5	NA	CASSKDTAVYGYTF	TGTGCCAGCAGTAAGGACACCGCCGTCTATGGCTACACCTTC